The sequence of this T cell receptor beta chain was determined in a study of cytomegalovirus exposure and HLA in healthy donors. Overall study results and limits: Cytomegalovirus-associated status was assigned to 150 or so TCR beta chains. Across donors, sequencing depth was assumed by presence/absence analyses to be roughly uniform. Fewer N-insertions than the 666-donor mean were reportedly shown by an Asian-associated ancestry cluster in a later analysis.

Notes on this clone: The antigen remains undetermined.

Vbeta (60) and Jbeta (13) primers were used in the PCR. Produced via immunoSEQ multiplex PCR; TCRdb's table is partial and in-frame only. The table lists about 69,000 clones, roughly 76% of them singletons, with roughly 3.5% in the top ten. The TCR originated in a man between 18 and 29 years old in good health and CMV-seronegative. Sequencing input: PBMCs.

Here the CDR3 reads CASSGGLAGGYTDTQYF. CDR3 DNA sequence: TGCGCCAGCAGCGGTGGACTAGCGGGGGGATACACAGATACGCAGTATTTT. J is TRBJ2-3 and V is TRBV5-1; 14 nucleotides agree with TRBD2. The CDR3 loop spans 17 amino acids. V gave up 4 bases and J gave up 2 bases; unmatched junction bases: 6. Germline V gives CDR1 SGHRS, CDR2 YFSETQ. Drawing the rest from reference TRBV5-1 and TRBJ2-3, the complete variable domain is KAGVTQTPRYLIKTRGQQVTLSCSPISGHRSVSWYQQTPGQGLQFLFEYFSETQRNKGNFPGRFSGRQFSNSRSEMNVSTLELGDSALYLCASSGGLAGGYTDTQYFGPGTRLTVL.